What follows are 14 T cell receptor beta chains derived from one specimen sequenced in a study of blood T cell repertoires in COVID-19. TCRdb's table, derived via immunoSEQ multiplex PCR, lists solely in-frame clones and lacks some. The sample shows about 43,000 clones, more than 65% of them seen only once. The sample taken for sequencing was peripheral blood. The receptor source for this set is a woman aged 60 to 75 with acute or convalescent COVID-19.

The V gene is TRBV19, the J gene TRBJ1-3, with a weak D call TRBD1 (6 bases). From germline, CDR1 is LNHDA and CDR2 SQIVND (reference sequence). The ends were cut back, 9 bases at V and 3 bases at J, with 12 bases in the middle. The CDR3 has 13 residues. CDR3: CAREQGNGNTIYF. The CDR3 region has the DNA TGTGCCAGGGAACAGGGAAATGGAAACACCATATATTTT.

This sequence joins TRBV2 and TRBJ1-4, with D maybe TRBD1 (5 bases). CDR3 length equals 12 residues. CDR1 and CDR2 (germline): SNHLY, FYNNEI. V was shortened by 8 bases and J by 4 bases, with 8 bases between the two germline ends. CDR3 region: CASQGFNEKLFF. In DNA form, the CDR3 reads TGTGCCAGCCAGGGTTTTAATGAAAAACTGTTTTTT.

The chain has TRBV6-5 and TRBJ2-3; 11 nucleotides line up with TRBD1. CDR1 MNHEY and CDR2 SVGAGI come from the germline V gene. This CDR3 is 14 amino acids long. V was pared by 6 bases and J by 4 bases, with 3 bases of the junction left unmatched. The CDR3 DNA reads TGTGCCAGCAGGATGGACAGGGGGCCAGATACGCAGTATTTT. This codes for CASRMDRGPDTQYF.

This chain connects TRBV15 to TRBJ2-3; perhaps TRBD2 as D (6 bases). Trimming left V 5 bases short and J 5 bases short, with 11 bases between. This CDR3 has 13 amino acids. Looked up from germline, CDR1 is LNHNV and CDR2 is YYDKDF (reference sequence). The CDR3 spells CATSHRGEDTQYF. CDR3 nucleotide sequence: TGTGCCACCAGCCACCGCGGGGAAGATACGCAGTATTTT.

This clone was seen more than once but under ten times. The rearrangement links TRBV7-2 to TRBJ2-3; 14 nucleotides line up with TRBD2. V lost 5 bases to trimming and J lost 4 bases; unmatched junction nucleotides: 2. Germline assignment: CDR1 SGHTA and CDR2 FQGNSA. The CDR3 length is 15 residues. The CDR3: CASSPGLAGADTQYF. CDR3 in DNA: TGTGCCAGCAGCCCGGGACTAGCGGGGGCAGATACGCAGTATTTT.

V and J are TRBV18 and TRBJ1-1; D is unresolved. The V end was cut by 2 bases, the J end by 1 base, with 5 bases between. The CDR3 consists of 13 residues. The V gene's germline CDR1 is KGHSH and CDR2 LQKENI. The CDR3 nucleotides read TGTGCCAGCTCACCAAACGGGAACACTGAAGCTTTCTTT. It codes for CASSPNGNTEAFF.

CDR3 protein: CASSQGGYNEQFF. In DNA form, the CDR3 reads TGTGCCAGCAGCCAGGGGGGCTACAATGAGCAGTTCTTC. The V and J genes are TRBV5-5 and TRBJ2-1; D perhaps matches TRBD1 (7 bases). CDR1 is SGHKS and CDR2 is YYEKEE in the germline V gene (reference sequence). The CDR3 contains 13 residues. Deletions cut 4 bases from V and 3 bases from J, with 8 bases between.

The chain couples TRBV2 to TRBJ2-3; D might be TRBD2 (7 bases). Germline V CDR1 and CDR2: SNHLY, FYNNEI. This CDR3 has 14 residues. V was cut by 8 bases and J by 2 bases, with 14 bases left in between. DNA for the CDR3: TGTGCCAGCCTAGGGGGGGCACACACAGATACGCAGTATTTT. Translated, it gives CASLGGAHTDTQYF.

This rearrangement joins TRBV3-1 (or the pseudogene TRBV3-2) to TRBJ2-6; D not resolved. CDR3 length: 14 residues. Germline CDR1 LGHDT, CDR2 YNNKEL (reference sequence). With 7 bases removed from V and 0 bases from J, the gap between germline ends came to 7 bases. The CDR3 loop is CASTRFSGANVLTF. The CDR3 nucleotides read TGTGCCAGCACCCGGTTCTCTGGGGCCAACGTCCTGACTTTC.

A few counts support this clone. The J gene is TRBJ2-3, the V gene TRBV7-6, with 12 bases fitting TRBD2. CDR1 and CDR2 from the germline V gene are SGHVS and FNYEAQ. The CDR3 loop spans 18 amino acids. V shed 6 bases and J 0 bases; nucleotides not matched to a gene: 10. The CDR3 DNA reads TGTGCCAGCAGAGCGACTAGCGGGGGAACCTCTAGCACAGATACGCAGTATTTT. This encodes CASRATSGGTSSTDTQYF.

The rearrangement uses TRBV7-9 and TRBJ1-1, with D tentatively TRBD1 (6 bases). Per the germline V gene, CDR1 is SEHNR and CDR2 is FQNEAQ (reference sequence). This CDR3 has 15 amino acids. V dropped 1 base and J dropped 5 bases, with 14 bases sitting between them. For the CDR3, the DNA is TGTGCCAGCAGCTTAGGGGGCAACAGGGCTACTGAAGCTTTCTTT. As protein: CASSLGGNRATEAFF.

The rearrangement uses TRBV30 and TRBJ2-3; weak D call: TRBD2 (5 bases). This CDR3 contains 14 residues. Germline CDR1 is GTSNPN and CDR2 is SVGIG (reference sequence). V lost 8 bases, J lost 5 bases, and 20 bases lay in between. The CDR3 nucleotides read TGTGCCGGCACCCTATGGCCCGGGGTAGATACGCAGTATTTT. Translated: CAGTLWPGVDTQYF.

This chain links TRBV4-1 with TRBJ2-2, with 9 nucleotides matching TRBD1. V dropped 6 bases and J dropped 6; count of bases not matched to a gene: 8. The CDR3 sequence is 15 residues long. Germline CDR1 and CDR2: MGHRA and YSYEKL. The CDR3 sequence: CASRARDRESGELFF. The CDR3 DNA reads TGCGCCAGCAGGGCCCGGGACAGGGAATCCGGGGAGCTGTTTTTT.

The chain joins TRBV2 to TRBJ1-6, with D perhaps TRBD1 (6 bases). The CDR3 covers 14 residues. The germline CDR1 and CDR2 sequences are SNHLY and FYNNEI. The germline V and J ends were trimmed by 8 bases and 14 bases, with 22 bases remaining between them. This chain's CDR3 is CASRDRLLGVALHF. For the CDR3, the DNA is TGTGCCAGCCGAGACAGGTTACTCGGGGTGGCCCTCCACTTT.